The 25 T cell receptor beta chains reported below all come from one sample, sequenced in a study of T cells after posttransplantation cyclophosphamide. Produced via immunoSEQ multiplex PCR; TCRdb's table is partial and in-frame only. The table shows 31,000 or so clones, with 75% to 95% occurring only once. Cells defined as naive were viable CD3+CD4+ or CD3+CD8+ and CCR7+CD45RA+CD45RO-CD95-CD27+CD28+. The sequencing input was naive CD4+ T cells sorted from PBMCs. The origin of the receptors is a woman between 55 and 75 years old in good health, CMV-negative, and a related stem cell transplant donor.

This rearrangement joins TRBV27 to TRBJ2-3, with a possible D match to TRBD2 (5 bases). CDR1 and CDR2 from the germline V gene are MNHEY and SMNVEV (reference sequence). V shed 3 bases and J shed 1 base, with 11 bases lying between them. This CDR3 region has 15 residues. DNA for the CDR3: TGTGCCAGCAGTTTCTGGGCAGCGGGCACAGATACGCAGTATTTT. It yields the protein CASSFWAAGTDTQYF.

The chain recombines TRBV4-1 with TRBJ1-3; D call uncertain. CDR1 MGHRA and CDR2 YSYEKL come from the germline V gene. The CDR3 spans 16 residues. Deletions cut 2 bases from V and 0 bases from J, with 11 bases between. CDR3 sequence: CASSQNVPGSGNTIYF. In DNA form, the CDR3 reads TGCGCCAGCAGCCAAAATGTCCCGGGCTCTGGAAACACCATATATTTT.

In its sample, this clone was seen once. The J gene is TRBJ1-3, the V gene TRBV5-1; D perhaps matches TRBD1 (6 bases). Germline lookup yields CDR1 SGHRS and CDR2 YFSETQ. This CDR3 contains 16 residues. V gave up 4 bases and J gave up 0 bases, with 14 bases separating them. The CDR3 DNA sequence: TGCGCCAGCAGCCCCGGACAGCTATACTCTGGAAACACCATATATTTT. It translates to CASSPGQLYSGNTIYF.

This clone was observed a handful of times. V and J are TRBV6-6 and TRBJ2-7, with 7 bases that match TRBD1. The CDR3 extends over 15 amino acids. J lost 1 base, V lost 7 bases, and 10 bases had no gene match. Germline-derived CDR1 and CDR2 are MNHNY and SVGAGI (reference sequence). CDR3 sequence (DNA): TGTGCCAGCACCCTATCCCGGGGACAGTCCTACGAGCAGTACTTC. Translation: CASTLSRGQSYEQYF.

V gene TRBV11-1 combines with J gene TRBJ2-2; TRBD2 is a possible D gene (5 bases). This CDR3 has 16 amino acids. Trimming removed 5 bases at V and 4 bases at J, with 17 bases between. From germline, CDR1 is SGHAT and CDR2 FQDESV (reference sequence). Here the CDR3 DNA reads TGTGCCAGCAGCAAAGTGGGAGAGGTGGCCACCGGGGAGCTGTTTTTT. This gives the protein CASSKVGEVATGELFF.

The gene calls are TRBV15 and TRBJ1-5; D remains ambiguous. This CDR3 region has 15 residues. Germline assignment: CDR1 LNHNV and CDR2 YYDKDF (reference sequence). The germline V and J ends were trimmed by 0 bases and 7 bases, with 13 bases remaining between them. The CDR3 loop is CATSRDTEVGQPQHF. CDR3 in DNA: TGTGCCACCAGCAGAGATACGGAGGTCGGGCAGCCCCAGCATTTT.

The chain combines TRBV6-1 with TRBJ1-5; TRBD1 agrees at 8 bases. This CDR3 has 18 residues. J was trimmed by 1 base and V by 6 bases; bases with no gene match: 14. The germline gives CDR1 MNHNS, CDR2 SASEGT. CDR3 nucleotides: TGTGCCAGCAGGGAACTTCGGACAGGGTTAATCAGCAATCAGCCCCAGCATTTT. The encoded protein is CASRELRTGLISNQPQHF.

The rearrangement joins TRBV9 to TRBJ2-7; 7 positions match TRBD2. The CDR3 loop spans 13 amino acids. Germline CDR1 reads SGDLS; CDR2 reads YYNGEE. The trim removed 3 bases at V and 4 bases at J, leaving 4 bases unmatched. CDR3 sequence reads: CASSGEGWYEQYF. Here the CDR3 DNA reads TGTGCCAGCAGCGGGGAGGGGTGGTACGAGCAGTACTTC.

The J gene is TRBJ2-5, the V gene TRBV5-5; 11 bases are a match to TRBD2. V shed 2 bases and J 7 bases; nucleotides not matched to a gene: 10. The CDR3 covers 16 residues. Germline loops: CDR1 SGHKS, CDR2 YYEKEE (reference sequence). This chain's CDR3 is CASSLNSPSGRMTQYF. CDR3 in DNA: TGTGCCAGCAGCTTAAACTCCCCTAGCGGGAGGATGACCCAGTACTTC.

A word on this clone: This same CDR3 is encoded by further DNA sequences in the sample. The V call is TRBV7-9, the J call TRBJ1-3; possible D gene TRBD1, 6 bases. V lost 6 bases and J 0 bases, leaving 12 bases between the germline ends. This CDR3 contains 15 residues. CDR1 is SEHNR, CDR2 FQNEAQ, per germline (reference sequence). CDR3 sequence: CASRQQGSSGNTIYF. The CDR3, as DNA: TGTGCCAGCAGGCAGCAGGGGAGCTCTGGAAACACCATATATTTT.

This clone was seen a handful of times. CDR3 sequence (DNA): TGCGCCAGCAGCTTGGCAGCGAGTAATGAAAAACTGTTTTTT. It codes for CASSLAASNEKLFF. This chain links TRBV5-1 with TRBJ1-4; no firm D call. Per germline, CDR1 SGHRS and CDR2 YFSETQ. The CDR3 consists of 14 residues. V was pared by 0 bases and J by 4 bases, with 7 bases between.

V is TRBV6-6 and J is TRBJ1-6; 7 bases map to TRBD1. Germline V gene lookup returns CDR1 MNHNY and CDR2 SVGAGI (reference sequence). The CDR3 is made up of 14 amino acids. V was clipped by 5 bases and J by 5 bases; unmatched bases: 3. The CDR3, as DNA: TGTGCCAGCAGTCGACAGGGCGATAATTCACCCCTCCACTTT. It encodes CASSRQGDNSPLHF.

The rearrangement uses TRBV18 and TRBJ1-2; D not resolved. The CDR3 covers 13 residues. Trimming shortened V by 3 bases and J by 5 bases, and 10 bases separated the two germline ends. Germline CDR1 and CDR2: KGHSH and LQKENI. The CDR3 loop reads CASSPDNSYGYTF. Written as DNA, the CDR3 is TGTGCCAGCTCACCCGATAACAGTTATGGCTACACCTTC.

This chain links TRBV28 with TRBJ2-5; TRBD1 might be the D (6 bases). The assigned J gene may be wrong: the sequence end matches TRBJ2-7 better. Germline values: CDR1 MDHEN, CDR2 SYDVKM. This CDR3 has 11 amino acids. CDR3 region: CASSRGYEQYF. Here the CDR3 DNA reads TGTGCCAGCAGCAGGGGCTACGAGCAGTACTTC.

This chain joins TRBV19 and TRBJ1-5; D might be TRBD1 (6 bases). Trimming removed 7 bases at V and 1 base at J, with 14 bases between. This CDR3 comprises 15 residues. Germline V lookup: CDR1 LNHDA, CDR2 SQIVND (reference sequence). CDR3 residues: CASITGGRSNQPQHF. In DNA form, the CDR3 reads TGTGCCAGTATCACGGGGGGCAGAAGCAATCAGCCCCAGCATTTT.

V is TRBV7-9 and J is TRBJ1-1; the match to TRBD1 covers 10 bases. Germline CDR1 and CDR2: SEHNR and FQNEAQ (reference sequence). After removal of 6 bases from V and 6 bases from J, the junction contained 7 bases not matched to a gene. This CDR3 is 14 amino acids long. CDR3 nucleotide sequence: TGTGCCAGCAGGCTAGCAGGACAGGGGGCTGAAGCTTTCTTT. Its translation is CASRLAGQGAEAFF.

The sample holds a few counts of this clone. The chain is built from TRBV5-6 and TRBJ1-1; 9 nucleotides agree with TRBD1. The CDR3 consists of 15 residues. J gave up 3 bases and V 1 base, and 4 bases lay outside the gene matches. Germline V gene data show CDR1 as SGHDT and CDR2 as YYEEEE. In DNA, the CDR3 is TGTGCCAGCAGCTTGATTGGACAGGGGTACACTGAAGCTTTCTTT. Translated: CASSLIGQGYTEAFF. The whole variable domain, remainder taken from reference TRBV5-6 and TRBJ1-1, is DAGVTQSPTHLIKTRGQQVTLRCSPKSGHDTVSWYQQALGQGPQFIFQYYEEEERQRGNFPDRFSGHQFPNYSSELNVNALLLGDSALYLCASSLIGQGYTEAFFGQGTRLTVV.

The chain combines TRBV5-4 with TRBJ1-4; 10 nucleotides match TRBD1. Germline trimming cut 3 bases from V and 7 bases from J; bases unmatched to any gene: 3. The CDR3 has 14 residues. Germline-derived CDR1 and CDR2 are SGHNT and YYREEE (reference sequence). This CDR3 reads CASSSRQGAEKLFF. DNA of the CDR3: TGTGCCAGCAGCTCGCGACAGGGGGCTGAAAAACTGTTTTTT.

The V and J genes are TRBV7-3 and TRBJ2-5; 8 bases match TRBD2. V was clipped by 3 bases and J by 0 bases; unmatched bases: 3. The germline V gene encodes CDR1 SGHTA and CDR2 FQGTGA. This CDR3 has 15 residues. CDR3 protein: CASSFRRGDQETQYF. The CDR3 nucleotides are TGTGCCAGCAGCTTTCGGCGGGGGGACCAAGAGACCCAGTACTTC.

In its sample, this clone was seen once. The rearrangement links TRBV30 to TRBJ2-5; D unresolved. Germline CDR1 and CDR2: GTSNPN and SVGIG (reference sequence). Deletions cut 2 bases from V and 1 base from J, with 8 bases between. This CDR3 contains 13 residues. CDR3 sequence (DNA): TGTGCCTGGAGTCTGCAGTTCCAAGAGACCCAGTACTTC. Protein sequence: CAWSLQFQETQYF.

The CDR3 DNA reads TGCGCCAGCAGCTATAACTCGATAGGGGCTAATGAAAAACTGTTTTTT. This sequence encodes CASSYNSIGANEKLFF. The V and J genes are TRBV5-1 and TRBJ1-4; possible D gene TRBD1, 5 bases. CDR1 and CDR2 (germline): SGHRS, YFSETQ. The CDR3 runs to 16 residues. The ends were cut back, 3 bases at V and 3 bases at J, with 15 bases in the middle.

The chain employs TRBV10-3 and TRBJ2-7, with TRBD1 matching 7 bases. Germline-derived CDR1 and CDR2 are ENHRY and SYGVKD. The CDR3 runs 14 residues. The V and J ends lost 7 bases and 2 bases, in that order; junction bases with no gene match: 8. CDR3 region: CAITKGDSPYEQYF. CDR3 bases: TGTGCCATCACTAAAGGGGACAGCCCCTACGAGCAGTACTTC.

V is TRBV4-3 and J is TRBJ2-2, with D uncertain. The germline V gene has CDR1 LGHNA and CDR2 YSLEER. Trimming removed 4 bases from V and 7 bases from J, with 7 bases in between. The length of the CDR3 is 12 residues. CDR3 DNA sequence: TGCGCCAGCAGCCCGCAGGACGGGGAGCTGTTTTTT. Protein: CASSPQDGELFF.

The table lists this clone with a few counts. This chain uses TRBV19 with TRBJ1-1, with D perhaps TRBD1 (5 bases). The CDR3 covers 14 residues. Trimming removed 1 base at V and 3 bases at J, with 9 bases between. Germline lookup yields CDR1 LNHDA and CDR2 SQIVND (reference sequence). CDR3 coding DNA: TGTGCCAGTAGTATAGGAGGGGAGGACACTGAAGCTTTCTTT. Its translation: CASSIGGEDTEAFF.

The chain couples TRBV14 to TRBJ1-1; the match to TRBD1 covers 8 bases. J lost 9 bases, V lost 6 bases, and 3 bases had no gene match. Germline V CDR1 and CDR2: SGHDN, FVKESK. CDR3 length: 11 residues. The CDR3 DNA sequence: TGTGCCAGCAGTCTCAGGGGGCAAGCTTTCTTT. Amino acid sequence: CASSLRGQAFF.